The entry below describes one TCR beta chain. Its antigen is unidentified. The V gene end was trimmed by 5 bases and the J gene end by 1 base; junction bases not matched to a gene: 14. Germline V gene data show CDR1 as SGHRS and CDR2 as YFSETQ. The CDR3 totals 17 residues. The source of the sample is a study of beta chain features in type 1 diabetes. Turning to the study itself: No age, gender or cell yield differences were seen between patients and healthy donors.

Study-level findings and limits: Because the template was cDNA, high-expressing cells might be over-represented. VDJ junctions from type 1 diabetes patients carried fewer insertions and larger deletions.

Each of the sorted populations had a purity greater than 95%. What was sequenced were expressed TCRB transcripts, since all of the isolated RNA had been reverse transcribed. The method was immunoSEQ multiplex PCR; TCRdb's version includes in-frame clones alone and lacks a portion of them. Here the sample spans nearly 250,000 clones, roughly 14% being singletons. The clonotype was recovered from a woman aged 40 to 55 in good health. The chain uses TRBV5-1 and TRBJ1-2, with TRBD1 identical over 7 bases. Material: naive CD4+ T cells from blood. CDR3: CASRPFGTALSNYGYTF. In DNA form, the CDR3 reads TGCGCCAGCAGGCCCTTCGGGACAGCGCTAAGTAACTATGGCTACACCTTC.